This T cell receptor beta chain stems from a study of T cell changes during pregnancy in multiple sclerosis. This clone was seen just once. Germline assignment: CDR1 SGHDT and CDR2 YYEEEE. V shed 2 bases and J shed 1 base, with 13 bases lying between them. CDR3 size: 16 residues. Sequencing used immunoSEQ multiplex PCR; TCRdb keeps in-frame clones, though not all of them. This table holds some 80,000 clones, about 90% found once. The sample was peripheral blood, taken before pregnancy. This receptor was identified in a female donor with multiple sclerosis, enrolled in a pregnancy study. The chain combines TRBV5-6 with TRBJ1-3, with a weak D call TRBD1 (5 bases). The CDR3 loop is CASSFIQGPSGNTIYF. The CDR3 nucleotides are TGTGCCAGCAGCTTCATCCAGGGTCCGTCTGGAAACACCATATATTTT.